This TCR beta chain was observed in a study of shared clonotypes between healthy human individuals. The CDR3 has 14 amino acids. Trimming left V 6 bases short and J 6 bases short, with 18 bases between. CDR1 MNHEY and CDR2 SMNVEV come from the germline V gene (reference sequence). Only in-frame clones appear in the TCRdb table, and some are missing; sequencing was by immunoSEQ multiplex PCR. Altogether about 2.2 million clones are present, about 92% being singletons, with the ten largest covering around 1.7%. Positively selected for CCR7, the CD45RO-negative cells used as naive CD8 cells excluded terminally differentiated effector memory CD45RA+ cells. All participating donors were Caucasian adults from Nashville, Tennessee.

The source is a man younger than 30 in good health. Some clones in this sample may be carry-over from other donors' samples. The sequenced sample was naive CD8+ T cells from PBMCs. V is TRBV27 and J is TRBJ2-7; TRBD2 is a possible D gene (7 bases). CDR3 bases: TGTGCCAGCAGAGCGGGACAAGGGTCTCGCGAGCAGTACTTC. The encoded protein is CASRAGQGSREQYF.